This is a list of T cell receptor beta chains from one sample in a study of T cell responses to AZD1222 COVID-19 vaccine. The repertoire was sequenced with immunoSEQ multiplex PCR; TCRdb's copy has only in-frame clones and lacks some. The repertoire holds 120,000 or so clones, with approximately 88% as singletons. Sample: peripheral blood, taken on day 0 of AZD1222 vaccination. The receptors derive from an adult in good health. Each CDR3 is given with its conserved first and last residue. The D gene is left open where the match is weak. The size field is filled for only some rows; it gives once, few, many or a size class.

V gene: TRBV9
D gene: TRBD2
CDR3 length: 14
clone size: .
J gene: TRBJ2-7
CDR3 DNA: TGTGCCAGTAGTAGCGGGGATCTCTCCTACGAGCAGTACTTC
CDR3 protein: CASSSGDLSYEQYF

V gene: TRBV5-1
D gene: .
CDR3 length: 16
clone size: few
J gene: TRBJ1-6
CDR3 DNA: TGCGCCAGCAGCTTATCGCCGACAGGAGATAATTCACCCCTCCACTTT
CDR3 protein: CASSLSPTGDNSPLHF

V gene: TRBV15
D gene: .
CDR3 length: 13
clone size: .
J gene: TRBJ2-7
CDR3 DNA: TGTGCCACCAGCAGAGATGTGCCGGGCGAGCAGTACTTC
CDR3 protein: CATSRDVPGEQYF

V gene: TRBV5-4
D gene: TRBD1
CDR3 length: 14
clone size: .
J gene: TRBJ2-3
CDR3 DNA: TGTGCCAGCAGCTTTGGACAGGCACAAGATACGCAGTATTTT
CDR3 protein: CASSFGQAQDTQYF

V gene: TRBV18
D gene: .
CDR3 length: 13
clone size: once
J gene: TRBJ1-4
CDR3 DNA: TGTGCCAGCTCACCACCAGGGAATGAAAAACTGTTTTTT
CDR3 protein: CASSPPGNEKLFF

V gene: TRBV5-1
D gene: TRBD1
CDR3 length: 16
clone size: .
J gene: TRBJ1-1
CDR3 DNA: TGCGCCAGCAGCCCCCTAGGACAGGGGATGAACACTGAAGCTTTCTTT
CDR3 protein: CASSPLGQGMNTEAFF

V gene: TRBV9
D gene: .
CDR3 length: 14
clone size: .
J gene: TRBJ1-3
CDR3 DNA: TGTGCCAGCAGCGAAGGGAGACAGGAAAACACCATATATTTT
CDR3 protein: CASSEGRQENTIYF

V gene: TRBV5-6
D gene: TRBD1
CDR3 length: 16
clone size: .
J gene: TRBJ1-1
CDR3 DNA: TGTGCCAGCAACAACCTTGGGACAGCTCTTTACACTGAAGCTTTCTTT
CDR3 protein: CASNNLGTALYTEAFF

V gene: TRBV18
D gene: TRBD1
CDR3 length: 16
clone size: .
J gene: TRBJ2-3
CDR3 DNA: TGTGCCAGCTCACTTAAGGAATCAGGGGGAGCGGATACGCAGTATTTT
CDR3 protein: CASSLKESGGADTQYF

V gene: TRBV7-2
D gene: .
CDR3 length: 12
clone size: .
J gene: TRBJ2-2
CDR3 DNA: TGTGCCGGAACCGCGGGCACCGGGGAGCTGTTTTTT
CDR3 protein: CAGTAGTGELFF

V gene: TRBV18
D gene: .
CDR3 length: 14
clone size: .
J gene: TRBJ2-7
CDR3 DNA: TGTGCCAGCTCACCCTCGACTCGACCCTACGAGCAGTACTTC
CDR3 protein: CASSPSTRPYEQYF

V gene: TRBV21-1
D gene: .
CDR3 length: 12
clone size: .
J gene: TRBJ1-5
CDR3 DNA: TGTGCCAGCACCCGGAGCTGTCAGCCCCAGCATTTT
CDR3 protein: CASTRSCQPQHF

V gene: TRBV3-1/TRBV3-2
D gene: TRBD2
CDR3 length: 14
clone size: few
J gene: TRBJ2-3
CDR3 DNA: TGTGCCAGCAGCCAGGGACTAGCGGCAGATACGCAGTATTTT
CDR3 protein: CASSQGLAADTQYF

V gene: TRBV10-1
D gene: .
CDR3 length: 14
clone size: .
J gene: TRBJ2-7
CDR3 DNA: TGCGCCAGCAGGGACCGGACAGATCCTTACGAGCAGTACTTC
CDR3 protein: CASRDRTDPYEQYF

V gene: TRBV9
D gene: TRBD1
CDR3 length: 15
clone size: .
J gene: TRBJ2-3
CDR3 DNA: TGTGCCAGCAGCGCAGGGGGCCTTACCACAGATACGCAGTATTTT
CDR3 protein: CASSAGGLTTDTQYF

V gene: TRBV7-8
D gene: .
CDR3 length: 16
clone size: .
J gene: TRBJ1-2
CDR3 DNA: TGTGCCAGCAGCCTCCGTTTTAACACAGATAACTATGGCTACACCTTC
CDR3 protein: CASSLRFNTDNYGYTF

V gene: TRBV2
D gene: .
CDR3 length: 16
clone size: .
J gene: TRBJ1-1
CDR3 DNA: TGTGCCAGCAGTGGCGGCAGCCCTACTTTGAACACTGAAGCTTTCTTT
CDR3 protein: CASSGGSPTLNTEAFF

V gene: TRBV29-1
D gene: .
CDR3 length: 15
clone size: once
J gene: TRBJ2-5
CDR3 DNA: TGCAGCGTTGAAGACCTAGGACTACGGGGGGAGACCCAGTACTTC
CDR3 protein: CSVEDLGLRGETQYF

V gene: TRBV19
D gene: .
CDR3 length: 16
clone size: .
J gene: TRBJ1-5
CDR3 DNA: TGTGCCAGTAGTATTTCGTCTTCGGTCTCCAATCAGCCCCAGCATTTT
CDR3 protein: CASSISSSVSNQPQHF

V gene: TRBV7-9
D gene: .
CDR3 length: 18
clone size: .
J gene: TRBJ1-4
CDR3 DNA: TGTGCCAGCAGCCCGCAGCGGGGGGGTATGGGAACTAATGAAAAACTGTTTTTT
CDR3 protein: CASSPQRGGMGTNEKLFF

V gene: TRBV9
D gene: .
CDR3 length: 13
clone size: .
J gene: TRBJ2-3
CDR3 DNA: TGTGCCAGCACCATAGACGGTCTCGATACGCAGTATTTT
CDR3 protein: CASTIDGLDTQYF

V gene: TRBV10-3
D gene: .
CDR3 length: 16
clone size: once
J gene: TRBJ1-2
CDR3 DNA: TGTGCCATCAGTGAGTCGTTGGGGAAGGGTAACTATGGCTACACCTTC
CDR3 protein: CAISESLGKGNYGYTF

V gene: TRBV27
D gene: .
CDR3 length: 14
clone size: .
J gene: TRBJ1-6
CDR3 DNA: TGTGCTTCCAAGAGGCAGGGTGTCAATTCACCCCTCCACTTT
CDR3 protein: CASKRQGVNSPLHF

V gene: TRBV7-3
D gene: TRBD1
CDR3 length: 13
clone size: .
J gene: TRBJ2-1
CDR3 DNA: TGTGCCAGCAGCTTAGCAGGGGGCAATGAGCAGTTCTTC
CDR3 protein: CASSLAGGNEQFF

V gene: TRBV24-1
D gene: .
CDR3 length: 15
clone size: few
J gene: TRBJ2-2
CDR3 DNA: TGTGCCACCAGTGATGATAGGGCCGGCACCGGGGAGCTGTTTTTT
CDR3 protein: CATSDDRAGTGELFF

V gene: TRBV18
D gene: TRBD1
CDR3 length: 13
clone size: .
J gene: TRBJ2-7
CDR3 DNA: TGTGCCAGCTCGGACGGGACAGGAAACGAGCAGTACTTC
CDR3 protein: CASSDGTGNEQYF

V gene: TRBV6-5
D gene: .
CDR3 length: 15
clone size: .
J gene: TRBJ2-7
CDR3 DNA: TGTGCCAGCAGTTACTCGATACAGGGCGGGTACGAGCAGTACTTC
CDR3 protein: CASSYSIQGGYEQYF

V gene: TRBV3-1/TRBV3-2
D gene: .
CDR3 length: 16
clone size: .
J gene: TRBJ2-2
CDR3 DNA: TGTGCCAGCAGCCAAGGAGGGAGCCAAGTGCCCGGGGAGCTGTTTTTT
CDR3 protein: CASSQGGSQVPGELFF

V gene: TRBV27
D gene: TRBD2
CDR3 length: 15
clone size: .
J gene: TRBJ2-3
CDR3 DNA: TGTGCCAGCAACCTAGGGCTAGCGGGAACAGATACGCAGTATTTT
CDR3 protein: CASNLGLAGTDTQYF

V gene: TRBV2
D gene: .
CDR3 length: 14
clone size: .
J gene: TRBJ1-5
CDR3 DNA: TGTGCCAGCAGTGCGGGGACGAAGGGACAGCCCCAGCATTTT
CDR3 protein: CASSAGTKGQPQHF

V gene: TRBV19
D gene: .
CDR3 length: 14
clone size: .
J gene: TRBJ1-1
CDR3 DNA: TGTGCCAGTAGTACAGGACGGGAAAACACTGAAGCTTTCTTT
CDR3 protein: CASSTGRENTEAFF

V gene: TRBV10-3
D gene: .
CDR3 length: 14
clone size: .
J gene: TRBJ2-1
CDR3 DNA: TGTGCCATCAGTGATTTGGTCTCCTACAATGAGCAGTTCTTC
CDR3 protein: CAISDLVSYNEQFF

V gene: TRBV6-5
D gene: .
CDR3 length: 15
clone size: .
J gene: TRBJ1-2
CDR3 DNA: TGTGCCAGCAGCCCGCTGGGCCAGTCTCTATACGGCTACACCTTC
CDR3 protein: CASSPLGQSLYGYTF

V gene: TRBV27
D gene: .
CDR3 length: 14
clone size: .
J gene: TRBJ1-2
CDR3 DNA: TGTGCCAGCACGCCGGCAGGGTCAAACTATGGCTACACCTTC
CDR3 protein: CASTPAGSNYGYTF

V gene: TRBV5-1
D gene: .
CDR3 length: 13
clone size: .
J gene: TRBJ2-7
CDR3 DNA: TGCGCCAGCAGCTTGGGGCGTGGGAGCGGGCAGTACTTC
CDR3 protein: CASSLGRGSGQYF

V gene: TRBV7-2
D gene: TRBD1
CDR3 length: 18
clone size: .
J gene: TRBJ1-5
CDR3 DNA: TGTGCCAGCAGCAGACAGGGGGACCCCGCCGCCTCCGGTCAGCCCCAGCATTTT
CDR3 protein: CASSRQGDPAASGQPQHF

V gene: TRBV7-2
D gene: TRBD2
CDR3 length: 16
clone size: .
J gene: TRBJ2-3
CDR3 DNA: TGTGCCAGCAGCTTAACGACTAGCGGGGGACGGGATACGCAGTATTTT
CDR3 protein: CASSLTTSGGRDTQYF

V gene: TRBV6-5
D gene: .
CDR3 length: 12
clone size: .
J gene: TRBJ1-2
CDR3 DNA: TGTGCCAGCGCGCGGGCAGCCGGGGGCTACACCTTC
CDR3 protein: CASARAAGGYTF

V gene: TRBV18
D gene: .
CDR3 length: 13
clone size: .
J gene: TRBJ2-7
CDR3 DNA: TGTGCCAGCTCACCAGGGCCAGCCTACGAGCAGTACTTC
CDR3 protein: CASSPGPAYEQYF

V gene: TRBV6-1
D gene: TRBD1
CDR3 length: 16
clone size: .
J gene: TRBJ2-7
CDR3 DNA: TGTGCCAGCAGTGAACCCGGGACAGCGAGCTCCTACGAGCAGTACTTC
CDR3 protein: CASSEPGTASSYEQYF

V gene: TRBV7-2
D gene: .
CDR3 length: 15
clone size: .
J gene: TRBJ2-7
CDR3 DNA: TGTGCCAGCAGCTTAGCGGGAGGCACGATCTCCGAGCAGTACTTC
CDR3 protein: CASSLAGGTISEQYF

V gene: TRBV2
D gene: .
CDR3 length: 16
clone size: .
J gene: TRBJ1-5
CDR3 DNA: TGTGCCAGCAGTGTTATACAGGCGTATAGCAATCAGCCCCAGCATTTT
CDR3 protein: CASSVIQAYSNQPQHF

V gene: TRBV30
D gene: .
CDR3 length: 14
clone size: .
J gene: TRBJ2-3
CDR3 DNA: TGTGCCTGGAGTACCCCAGGAAGAACAGATACGCAGTATTTT
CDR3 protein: CAWSTPGRTDTQYF

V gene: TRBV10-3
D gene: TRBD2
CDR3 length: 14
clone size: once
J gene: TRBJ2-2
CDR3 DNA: TGTGCCATCAGTGAGGGGGGGGTAACCGGGGAGCTGTTTTTT
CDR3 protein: CAISEGGVTGELFF

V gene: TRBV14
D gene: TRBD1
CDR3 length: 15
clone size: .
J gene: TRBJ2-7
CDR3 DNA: TGTGCCAGCAGCCTGGCCGGGACAGGGACCTACGAGCAGTACTTC
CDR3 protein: CASSLAGTGTYEQYF

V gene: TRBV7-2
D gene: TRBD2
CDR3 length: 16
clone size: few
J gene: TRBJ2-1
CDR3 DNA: TGTGCCAGCAGCTCGCGGACTAGCGAGATACACAATGAGCAGTTCTTC
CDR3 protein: CASSSRTSEIHNEQFF

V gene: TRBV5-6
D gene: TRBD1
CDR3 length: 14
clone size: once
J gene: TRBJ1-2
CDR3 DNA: TGTGCCAGCAGCAAGGACAGGGGAAACTATGGCTACACCTTC
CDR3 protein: CASSKDRGNYGYTF

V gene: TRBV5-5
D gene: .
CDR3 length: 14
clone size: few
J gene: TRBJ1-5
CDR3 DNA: TGTGCCAGCAGCTTGAGTATGGGGGCAGGTCCCCAGCATTTT
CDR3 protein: CASSLSMGAGPQHF

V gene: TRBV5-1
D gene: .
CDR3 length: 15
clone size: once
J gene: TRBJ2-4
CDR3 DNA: TGCGCCAGCAGTTTCGACGGGCCCAAGGGGGACATTCAGTACTTC
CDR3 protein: CASSFDGPKGDIQYF